A selection of T cell receptor beta chains follows, all from one sample in a study of breast tumors, draining lymph nodes, adjacent tissues. TCRdb ran MiXCR on the multiplex PCR reads and lists one entry per CDR3 protein. Here the sample spans under 85,000 distinct CDR3 sequences, roughly 19% being singletons. Input material: axillary lymph node tissue. Receptors originate from a female donor with breast cancer. Some clones in this sample may be carry-over from other donors' samples. CDR3s include the opening cysteine and the closing phenylalanine or tryptophan. A D gene is named only where the DNA matches it firmly. Not every row has a clone size; where given, it reads once, few, many or a size class.

j_gene,abundance,d_gene,v_gene,CDR3nt,CDR3aa
TRBJ2-7,many,TRBD1,TRBV4-1,TGCGCCAGCACACCGGGACAGGGGATACAAAAACCTACCTACGAGCAGTACTTC,CASTPGQGIQKPTYEQYF
TRBJ2-1,many,TRBD2,TRBV20-1,TGCAGTGCTAGCTCAGCGGGAGGGCTCCTCAACAATGAGCAGTTCTTC,CSASSAGGLLNNEQFF
TRBJ1-2,many,TRBD1,TRBV12-3/TRBV12-4,TGTGCCAGCAGTTTAGGACAGGGCGACTATGGCTACACCTTC,CASSLGQGDYGYTF
TRBJ1-2,many,NA,TRBV15,TGTGCCACCAGCAGAGATCGGACGGACTATGGCTACACCTTC,CATSRDRTDYGYTF
TRBJ1-6,many,TRBD1,TRBV20-1,TGCAGTGCCCCCCGGGACAGTGATTCACCCCTCCACTTT,CSAPRDSDSPLHF
TRBJ2-2,many,NA,TRBV20-1,TGCAGTGCCGTGGGACAGCGGGCCACCGGGGAGCTGTTTTTT,CSAVGQRATGELFF
TRBJ2-5,many,NA,TRBV7-8,TGTGCCAGCAGCTTAGAAGGAGCTACCCAAGAGACCCAGTACTTC,CASSLEGATQETQYF
TRBJ2-2,NA,TRBD1,TRBV28,TGTGCCAGCAGTCCGGACAGGGGGTGGGCCGGGGAGCTGTTTTTT,CASSPDRGWAGELFF
TRBJ1-2,many,NA,TRBV20-1,TGCAGTGCTCTAGAGGACACGGGGTATGGCTACACCTTC,CSALEDTGYGYTF
TRBJ2-1,NA,TRBD2,TRBV10-1,TGCGCCAGCAGTGGTATAGCGGGAGGGAATGAGCAGTTCTTC,CASSGIAGGNEQFF
TRBJ2-7,many,NA,TRBV5-6,TGTGCCAGCAGCATGACTAACTCCTACGAGCAGTACTTC,CASSMTNSYEQYF
TRBJ2-7,many,NA,TRBV4-3,TGCGCCAGCAGCCAAGAGTCAGGGAGAGGCGAGCAGTACTTC,CASSQESGRGEQYF
TRBJ2-7,NA,TRBD2,TRBV7-2,TGTGCCAGCAGCTTACAAACTAGCGGGAGTGGCGAGCAGTACTTC,CASSLQTSGSGEQYF
TRBJ1-6,many,NA,TRBV30,TGTGCCTGGAGTGTTCAGGATGGGAATTCACCCCTCCACTTT,CAWSVQDGNSPLHF
TRBJ2-7,many,NA,TRBV4-3,TGCGCCAGCAGCCAAGAAAATGGAGGGAGCCCCCCGCGTGGTGTGTACTTC,CASSQENGGSPPRGVYF
TRBJ2-7,many,TRBD1,TRBV9,TGTGCCAGCAGCCTAGGGGGACAGGGAGCCTACGAGCAGTACTTC,CASSLGGQGAYEQYF
TRBJ2-5,many,NA,TRBV20-1,TGCAGTGCTAATCAGGGGCCGGGGGAGACCCAGTACTTC,CSANQGPGETQYF
TRBJ1-6,many,TRBD1,TRBV20-1,TGCGGAACCGGGACAGGGAACTCACCCCTCCACTTT,CGTGTGNSPLHF
TRBJ2-7,many,TRBD2,TRBV20-1,TGCAGTGCTAGAGCCTACTCGGGACTAGCGGGCTTCCGGGACTACGAGCAGTACTTC,CSARAYSGLAGFRDYEQYF
TRBJ1-6,many,NA,TRBV10-3,TGTGCCATCAGTGCAGGGGAAGGGGGTTCACCCCTCCACTTT,CAISAGEGGSPLHF
TRBJ1-2,NA,NA,TRBV12-3/TRBV12-4,TGTGCCAGCAGGGGGGGGGGGAACTATGGCTACACCTTC,CASRGGGNYGYTF
TRBJ2-3,NA,TRBD2,TRBV14,TGTGCCAGCAGCCAGGGAACCGGGACTAGAGCGGTGGATACGCAGTGTTTT,CASSQGTGTRAVDTQCF
TRBJ2-3,many,TRBD1,TRBV20-1,TGCAGTGCGCAGAGGCCCGAGGGGGCCGGAGATACGCAGTATTTT,CSAQRPEGAGDTQYF
TRBJ2-7,medium-sized,TRBD2,TRBV20-1,TGCAGTGCTAGAGATCCGGGACTAGCGGGTGGCGAGCAGTACTTC,CSARDPGLAGGEQYF
TRBJ2-3,NA,TRBD2,TRBV11-3,TGTGCCAGCAGCCTTTCGGGACTAGACGGAGATACGCAGTATTTT,CASSLSGLDGDTQYF
TRBJ1-4,medium-sized,NA,TRBV20-1,TGCAGTGCACAGCTGGGGGTTAATGAAAAACTGTTTTTT,CSAQLGVNEKLFF
TRBJ1-1,NA,TRBD1,TRBV7-3,TGTGCCAGCAGCCCAACTCGCAGGGGGGTGACTGAAGCTTTCTTT,CASSPTRRGVTEAFF
TRBJ2-1,NA,NA,TRBV30,TGTGCCTGGAGTGACCCCGGCAGGGAGCAGTTCTTC,CAWSDPGREQFF
TRBJ2-1,many,TRBD2,TRBV19,TGTGCCAGTAGTATACTAGCGGGAGGGATCTACAATGAGCAGTTCTTC,CASSILAGGIYNEQFF
TRBJ2-1,many,NA,TRBV6-2/TRBV6-3,TGTGCCAGCAGTTACTCTAACAATGAGCAGTTCTTC,CASSYSNNEQFF
TRBJ2-1,many,TRBD2,TRBV11-2,TGTGCCAGCAGCCTACTAGCGAATGAGCAGTTCTTC,CASSLLANEQFF
TRBJ2-5,many,TRBD2,TRBV12-5,TGTGCTAGTGCCCTTCAAGCGGGAGGGGGAGAGACCCAGTACTTC,CASALQAGGGETQYF
TRBJ2-1,many,NA,TRBV20-1,TGCAGTATAAAGCGCGAAGGTTACAATGAGCAGTTCTTC,CSIKREGYNEQFF
TRBJ2-7,NA,NA,TRBV7-3,TGTGCTAGCAGCTCCGCAATTGGGTACGAGCAGTACTTC,CASSSAIGYEQYF
TRBJ1-2,many,NA,TRBV2,TGTGCCAGCATCTTCGAGTTAGGGACGTCTTCTAGGGGCTACACCTTC,CASIFELGTSSRGYTF
TRBJ2-1,NA,NA,TRBV2,TGTGCCAGCAGTGGGGTTAGCTCCTACAATGAGCAGTTCTTC,CASSGVSSYNEQFF
TRBJ1-5,many,NA,TRBV11-2,TGTGCCAGCAGCTTAGAAGGGGGTGGAAATCAGCCCCAGCATTTT,CASSLEGGGNQPQHF
TRBJ1-5,many,NA,TRBV10-3,TGTGCCATCAGCGACAGTGATAGCAATCAGCCCCAGCATTTT,CAISDSDSNQPQHF
TRBJ2-7,many,TRBD1,TRBV6-2/TRBV6-3,TGTGCCAGCAGACAGTCCGGACAGGCTGGCTACGAGCAGTACTTC,CASRQSGQAGYEQYF
TRBJ2-7,many,NA,TRBV20-1,TGCAGTGCTTTATCTGGAAGGACGGCCACCTACGAGCAGTACTTC,CSALSGRTATYEQYF
TRBJ2-1,many,TRBD2,TRBV9,TGTGCCAGCAGCCCGGGACTAGCGGGAGTGCCGTTCTTC,CASSPGLAGVPFF
TRBJ1-2,many,NA,TRBV19,TGTGCCAGTACCGCGACAGCCACTGGTTATGGCTACACCTTC,CASTATATGYGYTF
TRBJ2-7,many,TRBD1,TRBV4-3,TGCGCCAGCAGCCAGTGGGGACAGGGCTACGAGCAGTACTTC,CASSQWGQGYEQYF
TRBJ2-7,many,TRBD1,TRBV27,TGTGCCAGCAGTGCCCCGGGACAGGGGGGTTACGAGCAGTACTTC,CASSAPGQGGYEQYF
TRBJ1-2,many,TRBD1,TRBV5-6,TGTGCCAGTACCCAGGACAGGGACCGTACTTATGGCTACACCTTC,CASTQDRDRTYGYTF